This TCR beta chain originates from a study of T cell responses to AZD1222 COVID-19 vaccine. Some clones are missing from TCRdb's copy, which holds only in-frame ones; the method was immunoSEQ multiplex PCR. Seen here are approximately 100,000 clones, more than 85% observed once, and the top ten hold about 1.2%. CDR1 and CDR2 (germline): SQVTM, ANQGSEA. Between the trimmed V and J ends, which lost 3 bases and 6 bases, there was a span of 10 bases. This CDR3 is built from 12 residues. Of note for this clone: Its antigen is currently unknown. The same CDR3 arises from other DNA sequences in this sample as well.

Study outcomes and limitations: Spike-specific TCR breadth rose after two AZD1222 doses, and depth rose as well. Clonal diversity may have been underestimated, and the donors were mostly white British, with more females than males.

The gene calls are TRBV29-1 and TRBJ2-3; D is possibly TRBD1 or TRBD2 (5 bases each). The TCR comes from an adult in good health. This specimen was peripheral blood, taken on day 0 of AZD1222 vaccination. CDR3 residues: CSVDRGADTQYF. The DNA of the CDR3 is TGCAGCGTTGACAGAGGGGCCGATACGCAGTATTTT.